Shown below are 18 T cell receptor beta chains from a single sample sequenced in a study of beta chain features in type 1 diabetes. These TCRs' antigens remain unknown. General study findings and limits: TCRB CDR3s from Type 1 diabetes patients were moderately but significantly shorter in all four CD4+ subsets.

As every portion of the isolated RNA was reverse transcribed, the sequencing read expressed TCRB transcripts. Produced via immunoSEQ multiplex PCR; TCRdb's table is partial and in-frame only. The table has about 270,000 clones, 14% seen once. Sequences were obtained from naive CD4+ T cells from blood. The receptors were sampled from a young man with type 1 diabetes.

This rearrangement joins TRBV29-1 to TRBJ2-3; 13 positions agree with TRBD2. This CDR3 is 15 amino acids long. Germline CDR1 reads SQVTM; CDR2 reads ANQGSEA. The V segment lost 4 bases and the J segment 4 bases; nucleotides outside the gene matches: 5. In DNA, the CDR3 is TGCAGCGTTGTACTAGCGGGAGGGCCCGCAGATACGCAGTATTTT. It yields the protein CSVVLAGGPADTQYF.

This clone has just a few counts. The V gene is TRBV9, the J gene TRBJ1-4; the D is unclear. Germline V gene sequence: CDR1 SGDLS, CDR2 YYNGEE. V lost 1 base and J 7 bases, leaving 11 bases between the germline ends. The CDR3 is made up of 14 amino acids. DNA of the CDR3: TGTGCCAGCAGCGTATCAGGAATTAGTGAAAAACTGTTTTTT. Translation gives CASSVSGISEKLFF.

This clone was counted a single time. The chain carries TRBV5-4 and TRBJ2-1, with D perhaps matching TRBD2 (5 bases). This CDR3 comprises 16 residues. Trimming took 5 bases from V and 9 from J, leaving 24 bases between them. Germline lookup yields CDR1 SGHNT and CDR2 YYREEE (reference sequence). Here the CDR3 DNA reads TGTGCCAGCAGTTCCTCGGCGGGCCCCCCCTCGGGTGAGCAGTTCTTC. Encoded protein: CASSSSAGPPSGEQFF.

This clone was counted only a few times. V gene TRBV4-2 combines with J gene TRBJ2-7; tentatively, D is TRBD2 (5 bases). The length of the CDR3 is 16 residues. The germline gives CDR1 LGHNA, CDR2 YNFKEQ. V dropped 0 bases and J dropped 2 bases, with 14 bases sitting between them. CDR3 region: CASSQESGGLAYEQYF. As DNA, the CDR3 is TGTGCCAGCAGCCAAGAGAGTGGCGGGCTAGCCTACGAGCAGTACTTC.

The chain is built from TRBV7-2 and TRBJ2-5; 10 bases agree with TRBD1. J lost 5 bases, V lost 9 bases, and 9 bases had no gene match. The CDR3 length is 14 residues. CDR1 and CDR2 from the germline V gene are SGHTA and FQGNSA. The CDR3 spells CASRPTGGHETQYF. The CDR3 nucleotides are TGTGCCAGTCGACCGACAGGGGGCCACGAGACCCAGTACTTC.

This chain uses TRBV29-1 with TRBJ2-7; 7 bases are a match to TRBD2. This CDR3 has 13 amino acids. V lost 0 bases, J lost 6 bases, and 5 bases stayed unmatched. Germline CDR1 is SQVTM and CDR2 is ANQGSEA. The CDR3 reads CSVEDFSGGEQYF. As DNA, the CDR3 is TGCAGCGTTGAAGATTTCTCGGGGGGCGAGCAGTACTTC.

This clone was seen more than once but under ten times. The V and J genes are TRBV5-1 and TRBJ1-2, with a possible D match to TRBD1 (5 bases). Trimming pared 2 bases from V and 2 bases from J, leaving 10 bases between. The germline V gene has CDR1 SGHRS and CDR2 YFSETQ. The CDR3 spans 14 residues. The CDR3 region is CASSFLRANYGYTF. CDR3 DNA: TGCGCCAGCAGCTTCCTCAGGGCCAACTATGGCTACACCTTC.

On this clone: In the same sample, other DNA sequences code for this CDR3. V gene TRBV27 combines with J gene TRBJ2-5, with TRBD1 identical over 7 bases. Germline V gene data show CDR1 as MNHEY and CDR2 as SMNVEV (reference sequence). CDR3 size: 13 residues. V shed 6 bases, J shed 2 bases, and the junction held 3 bases outside the gene matches. CDR3 bases: TGTGCCAGCAGCCGGGACAGACAAGAGACCCAGTACTTC. Amino acids: CASSRDRQETQYF.

As to this clone: Since a much larger clone is just one base distant, this may be a read error. The sample holds other DNA sequences that translate to the same CDR3. The genes are TRBV5-6 and TRBJ2-7; D remains ambiguous. Germline values: CDR1 SGHDT, CDR2 YYEEEE. This CDR3 comprises 11 residues. Trimming shortened V by 3 bases and J by 2 bases, and 3 bases separated the two germline ends. The CDR3 DNA is TGTGCCAGCAGCTCGGCCTACGAGCAGTACTTC. Amino acid sequence: CASSSAYEQYF. The whole variable domain, filled in from reference TRBV5-6 and TRBJ2-7, reads DAGVTQSPTHLIKTRGQQVTLRCSPKSGHDTVSWYQQALGQGPQFIFQYYEEEERQRGNFPDRFSGHQFPNYSSELNVNALLLGDSALYLCASSSAYEQYFGPGTRLTVT.

This clone was seen more than once but under ten times. The chain recombines TRBV10-3 with TRBJ2-3; D may be TRBD1 (5 bases). This CDR3 is 16 amino acids long. Germline V gene data show CDR1 as ENHRY and CDR2 as SYGVKD. The V and J ends lost 2 bases and 4 bases respectively, with 16 bases between them. CDR3 DNA sequence: TGTGCCATCAGTGAGGGAGCAGGGTTAGTTGCAGATACGCAGTATTTT. This translates into CAISEGAGLVADTQYF.

This clone appeared a few times. The chain recombines TRBV7-2 with TRBJ1-2; 9 positions match TRBD1. CDR3 length: 15 residues. Losses at the gene ends were 3 bases for V and 4 bases for J; bases not matched to a gene: 6. Looked up from germline, CDR1 is SGHTA and CDR2 is FQGNSA. The CDR3 sequence is CASSFSRDRVYGYTF. CDR3 DNA sequence: TGTGCCAGCAGCTTCAGCCGGGACAGGGTCTATGGCTACACCTTC.

The chain couples TRBV2 to TRBJ2-5; TRBD1 matches at 7 bases. CDR1 and CDR2 (germline): SNHLY, FYNNEI. The CDR3 contains 15 residues. Trimming removed 5 bases from V and 1 base from J; junction bases left unmatched: 7. The CDR3 is CASSPGQDPQETQYF. As DNA, the CDR3 is TGTGCCAGCAGTCCAGGACAGGATCCCCAAGAGACCCAGTACTTC.

This clone appeared a few times. CDR3 DNA: TGTGCCAGCAGTGACCCCCAAGCGGGGGAGCAGTTCTTC. Residues: CASSDPQAGEQFF. The chain has TRBV6-4 and TRBJ2-1, with TRBD2 matching over 7 bases. Per germline, CDR1 MRHNA and CDR2 SNTAGT. The trim removed 2 bases at V and 10 bases at J, leaving 5 bases unmatched. The CDR3 extends over 13 amino acids.

This clone was counted only a few times. The V gene is TRBV5-1, the J gene TRBJ2-7, with 12 positions matching TRBD2. In germline, CDR1 is SGHRS, CDR2 YFSETQ. CDR3 length: 15 residues. With V trimmed by 3 bases and J by 2 bases, 3 bases remained unmatched. The CDR3 loop is CASSSLAGGTYEQYF. The CDR3 bases are TGCGCCAGCAGCTCACTAGCGGGAGGTACCTACGAGCAGTACTTC.

This clone was recorded a few times. The V and J genes are TRBV7-2 and TRBJ2-5; tentatively, D is TRBD2 (5 bases). Trimming pared 4 bases from V and 2 bases from J, leaving 8 bases between. Per germline, CDR1 SGHTA and CDR2 FQGNSA. The CDR3 consists of 13 residues. CDR3 in DNA: TGTGCCAGCAGCTCGGACTGGCAAGAGACCCAGTACTTC. This encodes CASSSDWQETQYF.

V is TRBV28 and J is TRBJ2-7, with TRBD1 matching over 7 bases. CDR1 MDHEN and CDR2 SYDVKM come from the germline V gene. The CDR3 is made up of 11 amino acids. Trimming at V came to 7 bases and at J to 11 bases, leaving 8 bases not matched to a gene. This CDR3 reads CASKTTGVEYF. The DNA for the CDR3 is TGTGCCAGCAAAACAACAGGGGTAGAGTACTTC. Using reference TRBV28 and TRBJ2-7 for the parts outside the CDR3, the full variable domain is DVKVTQSSRYLVKRTGEKVFLECVQDMDHENMFWYRQDPGLGLRLIYFSYDVKMKEKGDIPEGYSVSREKKERFSLILESASTNQTSMYLCASKTTGVEYFGPGTRLTVT.

The chain has TRBV4-2 and TRBJ2-1, with 9 bases aligning to TRBD2. V was pared by 4 bases and J by 9 bases, with 4 bases of the junction left unmatched. The CDR3 runs to 13 residues. Per germline, CDR1 LGHNA and CDR2 YNFKEQ. The CDR3 nucleotides read TGTGCCAGCAGCCTTTCTAGCGGGACTGAGCAGTTCTTC. It specifies CASSLSSGTEQFF.

The V and J genes are TRBV6-5 and TRBJ2-5; 9 nucleotides align to TRBD1. Germline values: CDR1 MNHEY, CDR2 SVGAGI. V shed 6 bases and J 6 bases; nucleotides not matched to a gene: 11. There are 15 residues in the CDR3. CDR3 nucleotides: TGTGCCAGCAGCCCTCCGGGACAGGGTTGGAAGACCCAGTACTTC. This sequence encodes CASSPPGQGWKTQYF.